The clone carrying this TCR beta chain was detected once. The sample comes from a study of blood T cell repertoires in COVID-19. Study context: Sites in the United States, Italy and Spain provided acute and convalescent COVID-19 samples.

The repertoire was sequenced with immunoSEQ multiplex PCR; TCRdb's copy has only in-frame clones and lacks some. Of a few hundred thousand clones in the sample, about nine tenths were seen once. The CDR3 runs to 14 residues. With 0 bases removed from V and 7 bases from J, the gap between germline ends came to 14 bases. Germline V gives CDR1 SGDLS, CDR2 YYNGEE. The material sequenced was PBMCs or T cells enriched from blood (not recorded which). The sequence was obtained from a woman aged 18-29 years who had recovered from COVID-19. The V gene is TRBV9, the J gene TRBJ2-7; TRBD1 might be the D (6 bases). The chain's CDR3 is CASSVEGESGEQYF. The CDR3 DNA reads as TGTGCCAGCAGCGTAGAGGGGGAATCGGGAGAGCAGTACTTC.